One and the same sample provided the 32 T cell receptor beta chains below, sequenced in a study of vaccination and CD4 T cells after COVID-19. Sequencing of cultured CD4+ T cell DNA used the Oncomine TCR Beta short-read assay. TCRdb passed the PCR reads through MiXCR, listing each CDR3 protein once. The data show under 25,000 distinct CDR3 sequences, with 54% seen just once and roughly 5.6% held by the top ten. The antigens these receptors bind are not known. Treatment defined: roughly 10-day PBMC culture with coronavirus spike peptide pools or control peptides (ViraFEST assay). The sample was CD4+ T cells from blood, cultured in vitro. These receptor sequences come from a human donor who had recovered from COVID-19.

This clonotype was seen a handful of times. J is TRBJ2-1 and V is TRBV20-1; TRBD2 aligns across 7 bases. Germline CDR1 is DFQATT and CDR2 is SNEGSKA (reference sequence). The CDR3 sequence is 15 residues long. V shed 0 bases, J shed 2 bases, and the junction held 4 bases outside the gene matches. CDR3 amino acids: CSARDGRRPYNEQFF. Here the CDR3 DNA reads TGCAGTGCTAGAGACGGGAGGCGCCCCTACAATGAGCAGTTCTTC.

The V gene is TRBV29-1, the J gene TRBJ2-3; 12 bases match TRBD2. From germline, CDR1 is SQVTM and CDR2 ANQGSEA. The CDR3 spans 16 residues. Trimming at V came to 7 bases and at J to 4 bases, leaving 12 bases not matched to a gene. This CDR3 is CSAEGGLAGMSDTQYF. In DNA form, the CDR3 reads TGCAGCGCCGAGGGAGGACTAGCGGGAATGTCAGATACGCAGTATTTT.

V gene TRBV25-1 combines with J gene TRBJ1-4; D is ambiguous. CDR3 length: 13 amino acids. Trimming took off 3 bases at V and 10 bases at J, with 12 bases between the two ends. Per germline, CDR1 MGHDK and CDR2 SYGVNS. CDR3 bases: TGTGCCAGCAGTGACAGGAATCGAGGAAAACTGTTTTTT. Protein product: CASSDRNRGKLFF.

The chain is built from TRBV6-1 and TRBJ2-5; the match to TRBD2 covers 8 bases. This CDR3 spans 16 amino acids. Germline loops: CDR1 MNHNS, CDR2 SASEGT. After removal of 10 bases from V and 3 bases from J, the junction contained 16 bases not matched to a gene. The CDR3 DNA follows: TGTGCCACCCTGAGGCTAGCGGGTGTGGGGGAAGAGACCCAGTACTTC. Amino acids: CATLRLAGVGEETQYF.

The rearrangement links TRBV6-1 to TRBJ2-7; unclear D gene. CDR1 and CDR2 from the germline V gene are MNHNS and SASEGT. Trimming took 5 bases from V and 5 from J, leaving 19 bases between them. This CDR3 is built from 15 residues. Here the CDR3 reads CASSPTGRVRNEQYF. In nucleotides, the CDR3 is TGTGCCAGCAGTCCAACCGGACGGGTTCGGAACGAGCAGTACTTC.

The V call is TRBV18, the J call TRBJ1-1, with D maybe TRBD1 (6 bases). Trimming took off 2 bases at V and 1 base at J, with 14 bases between the two ends. The CDR3 loop spans 16 amino acids. Germline assignment: CDR1 KGHSH and CDR2 LQKENI. In nucleotides, the CDR3 is TGTGCCAGCTCACCAACGGAAGACAGGAGGAACACTGAAGCTTTCTTT. This sequence encodes CASSPTEDRRNTEAFF.

Only one count was recorded for this clonotype. CDR3 region: CASSPGGAGAQETQYF. DNA of the CDR3: TGTGCCAGCAGCCCCGGGGGAGCGGGGGCCCAAGAGACCCAGTACTTC. The chain couples TRBV5-4 to TRBJ2-5; 8 nucleotides agree with TRBD2. The CDR3 sequence is 16 residues long. CDR1 SGHNT and CDR2 YYREEE come from the germline V gene (reference sequence). J gave up 1 base and V 4 bases, and 9 bases lay outside the gene matches.

This clonotype was observed a few times. V usage is TRBV19 and J usage is TRBJ1-1; 7 nucleotides agree with TRBD1. V trimming: 6 bases; J trimming: 4 bases; junction bases outside the gene matches: 11. The CDR3 is made up of 15 amino acids. Per germline, CDR1 LNHDA and CDR2 SQIVND (reference sequence). The CDR3: CASRSTEQGSTEAFF. CDR3 DNA: TGTGCCAGTAGGAGTACCGAACAGGGGAGCACTGAAGCTTTCTTT.

V gene TRBV7-2 combines with J gene TRBJ2-6; no reliable D call. CDR3 length equals 17 residues. Germline values: CDR1 SGHTA, CDR2 FQGNSA. Trimming took 1 base from V and 5 from J, leaving 15 bases between them. The CDR3 loop is CASSLETLRVWANVLTF. The CDR3 region has the DNA TGTGCCAGCAGCTTAGAGACCCTAAGGGTCTGGGCCAACGTCCTGACTTTC.

This chain joins TRBV20-1 and TRBJ1-5, with 7 positions matching TRBD1. This CDR3 is 15 amino acids long. V gave up 5 bases and J gave up 7 bases; unmatched junction bases: 14. Per germline, CDR1 DFQATT and CDR2 SNEGSKA (reference sequence). This CDR3 is CSASLVQGGRQPQHF. The DNA of the CDR3 is TGCAGTGCTTCACTCGTGCAGGGGGGGAGGCAGCCCCAGCATTTT.

This chain's CDR3 is CASTQYGRNTGELFF. CDR3 coding DNA: TGTGCCAGCACACAGTACGGGAGGAACACCGGGGAGCTGTTTTTT. The chain recombines TRBV6-1 with TRBJ2-2, with a tentative D call TRBD2 (6 bases). CDR1 MNHNS and CDR2 SASEGT come from the germline V gene. The CDR3 length is 15 residues. V gave up 7 bases and J gave up 1 base, with 13 bases separating them.

There are a few counts of this clonotype. CDR3 region: CASSEARGSWPQHF. The DNA of the CDR3 is TGTGCCAGCAGTGAAGCGCGGGGGTCTTGGCCCCAGCATTTT. The V and J genes are TRBV6-1 and TRBJ1-5; possibly TRBD1 for D (5 bases). The germline gives CDR1 MNHNS, CDR2 SASEGT. V shed 0 bases and J shed 9 bases, with 12 bases lying between them. CDR3 size: 14 residues.

The V gene is TRBV4-2, the J gene TRBJ1-1, with unresolved D. The CDR3 has 16 amino acids. The V gene lost 0 bases and the J gene lost 1 base, with 12 bases spanning the gap. Germline V gives CDR1 LGHNA, CDR2 YNFKEQ. CDR3 nucleotide sequence: TGTGCCAGCAGCCAAGATGGGAGCAGGAAGAACACTGAAGCTTTCTTT. Translated: CASSQDGSRKNTEAFF.

The chain links TRBV7-8 to TRBJ1-3; D unclear. The CDR3 spans 18 residues. Trimming removed 8 bases at V and 0 bases at J, with 23 bases between. Germline V gives CDR1 SGHVS, CDR2 FQNEAQ. CDR3 residues: CASSKRGFKKGSGNTIYF. CDR3 sequence (DNA): TGTGCCAGCTCCAAGCGAGGCTTCAAAAAGGGCTCTGGAAACACCATATATTTT.

This clonotype was counted a few times. The chain uses TRBV7-9 and TRBJ2-7; 8 nucleotides line up with TRBD2. The CDR3 is 17 residues long. Germline V gene data show CDR1 as SEHNR and CDR2 as FQNEAQ (reference sequence). The ends lost 0 bases at V and 0 bases at J; junction bases unmatched: 7. Here the CDR3 reads CASSLAITGGLSYEQYF. The CDR3 DNA sequence: TGTGCCAGCAGCTTAGCGATAACGGGAGGGCTCTCCTACGAGCAGTACTTC. The variable domain in full, with the rest retrieved from reference TRBV7-9 and TRBJ2-7, is DTGVSQNPRHKITKRGQNVTFRCDPISEHNRLYWYRQTLGQGPEFLTYFQNEAQLEKSRLLSDRFSAERPKGSFSTLEIQRTEQGDSAMYLCASSLAITGGLSYEQYFGPGTRLTVT.

This clonotype was detected only a few times. The chain has TRBV7-2 and TRBJ2-2, with D possibly being TRBD2 (6 bases). The germline V gene has CDR1 SGHTA and CDR2 FQGNSA. Trimming pared 2 bases from V and 6 bases from J, leaving 13 bases between. The CDR3 runs 15 residues. The CDR3 protein is CASSLQAGSPGELFF. The DNA of the CDR3 is TGTGCCAGCAGCTTACAGGCGGGGTCCCCCGGGGAGCTGTTTTTT.

The chain joins TRBV20-1 to TRBJ2-7; 13 nucleotides match TRBD2. This CDR3 spans 13 amino acids. The germline V gene has CDR1 DFQATT and CDR2 SNEGSKA (reference sequence). The junction had 3 bases not matched to a gene; V was cut back by 3 bases and J by 7 bases. The CDR3 loop reads CSARVLAGGEQYF. The CDR3 coding sequence is TGCAGTGCTAGGGTACTAGCGGGAGGGGAGCAGTACTTC.

This clonotype was detected a few times. The V and J genes are TRBV6-2 or TRBV6-3 and TRBJ1-1; perhaps TRBD1 as D (6 bases). The CDR3 consists of 15 residues. Trimming shortened V by 2 bases and J by 2 bases, and 12 bases separated the two germline ends. The germline CDR1 and CDR2 sequences are MNHEY and SVGEGT. CDR3 sequence: CASSYGWDTNTEAFF. CDR3 DNA sequence: TGTGCCAGCAGTTACGGTTGGGACACTAACACTGAAGCTTTCTTT.

This chain connects TRBV30 to TRBJ2-5; D is unresolved. CDR1 is GTSNPN, CDR2 SVGIG, per germline (reference sequence). V lost 1 base and J lost 4, with 4 bases in between. The CDR3 length is 11 residues. Here the CDR3 reads CAWSGLETQYF. CDR3 bases: TGTGCCTGGAGTGGCCTAGAGACCCAGTACTTC.

The chain uses TRBV29-1 and TRBJ2-6; D gene ambiguous. The CDR3 spans 16 residues. V gave up 6 bases and J gave up 0 bases, with 15 bases separating them. CDR1 and CDR2 from the germline V gene are SQVTM and ANQGSEA. The CDR3 reads CSVSEGHGSGANVLTF. The CDR3 nucleotides are TGCAGCGTCTCCGAAGGTCACGGCTCTGGGGCCAACGTCCTGACTTTC.

The chain links TRBV19 to TRBJ2-3; perhaps TRBD2 as D (6 bases). V was clipped by 1 base and J by 5 bases, with 10 bases between them. This CDR3 contains 14 residues. Germline V gene sequence: CDR1 LNHDA, CDR2 SQIVND (reference sequence). CDR3 region: CASSIGAGIDTQYF. The CDR3 region has the DNA TGTGCCAGTAGTATAGGAGCGGGCATAGATACGCAGTATTTT.

V and J are TRBV19 and TRBJ1-5; D remains ambiguous. This CDR3 is 15 amino acids long. Trimming pared 3 bases from V and 4 bases from J, leaving 13 bases between. Looked up from germline, CDR1 is LNHDA and CDR2 is SQIVND (reference sequence). The CDR3 nucleotides are TGTGCCAGTAGTATTGGAGGAACAGCAAATCAGCCCCAGCATTTT. Amino acid sequence: CASSIGGTANQPQHF.

This rearrangement joins TRBV11-2 to TRBJ1-1; D is ambiguous. CDR1 and CDR2 from the germline V gene are SGHAT and FQNNGV. The CDR3 has 13 amino acids. V lost 4 bases and J 6 bases, leaving 12 bases between the germline ends. Here the CDR3 DNA reads TGTGCCAGCAGCTATGAGTTGGCACCTGAAGCTTTCTTT. This encodes CASSYELAPEAFF.

The chain is built from TRBV7-9 and TRBJ1-2, with 8 bases identical to TRBD1. V was pared by 5 bases and J by 4 bases, with 6 bases of the junction left unmatched. Germline V CDR1 and CDR2: SEHNR, FQNEAQ (reference sequence). This CDR3 has 14 amino acids. Here the CDR3 reads CASSRTGLIYGYTF. The CDR3 bases are TGTGCCAGCAGCCGGACAGGGCTAATCTATGGCTACACCTTC.

The V gene is TRBV28, the J gene TRBJ1-1; 10 nucleotides line up with TRBD1. The germline V gene encodes CDR1 MDHEN and CDR2 SYDVKM. The V segment lost 4 bases and the J segment 11 bases; nucleotides outside the gene matches: 7. This CDR3 region has 13 residues. The CDR3 loop is CASSWDRDRGAFF. CDR3 nucleotide sequence: TGTGCCAGCAGTTGGGACCGGGACAGGGGTGCTTTCTTT.

This chain uses TRBV12-3 or TRBV12-4 with TRBJ1-1; the D is unclear. V dropped 6 bases and J dropped 8 bases, with 13 bases sitting between them. The CDR3 contains 12 residues. The CDR3 loop reads CASSHGRREAFF. The CDR3 bases are TGTGCCAGCAGCCACGGACGCCGGGAAGCTTTCTTT.

The V and J genes are TRBV10-1 and TRBJ1-1; D may be TRBD1 (5 bases). V was shortened by 0 bases and J by 1 base, with 9 bases between the two germline ends. This CDR3 spans 15 amino acids. In germline, CDR1 is WNHNN, CDR2 SYGVQD (reference sequence). This CDR3 is CASSESRGRNTEAFF. The CDR3 region has the DNA TGCGCCAGCAGTGAGTCAAGGGGTAGGAACACTGAAGCTTTCTTT.

This clonotype was counted a few times. V is TRBV6-1 and J is TRBJ2-4; TRBD2 matches at 8 bases. The CDR3 is 16 residues long. After removal of 3 bases from V and 6 bases from J, the junction contained 10 bases not matched to a gene. CDR1 is MNHNS and CDR2 is SASEGT in the germline V gene. The CDR3 loop is CASSDRGGAEGNIQYF. The CDR3, as DNA: TGTGCCAGCAGTGATCGGGGGGGCGCGGAAGGAAACATTCAGTACTTC.

The chain combines TRBV6-1 with TRBJ1-4, with 7 nucleotides matching TRBD1. The CDR3 runs to 16 residues. With V trimmed by 3 bases and J by 7 bases, 11 bases remained unmatched. The germline V gene has CDR1 MNHNS and CDR2 SASEGT. As DNA, the CDR3 is TGTGCCAGCAGTGAGGCAGACAGGGTCAATGGTGAAAAACTGTTTTTT. Its protein product is CASSEADRVNGEKLFF.

The rearrangement links TRBV11-2 to TRBJ2-1; D gene unclear. CDR1 and CDR2 (germline): SGHAT, FQNNGV. The CDR3 is 13 amino acids. V shed 5 bases and J shed 7 bases, with 12 bases lying between them. The CDR3 reads CASSPIGINEQFF. For the CDR3, the DNA is TGTGCCAGCAGCCCGATAGGAATTAATGAGCAGTTCTTC.

The V and J genes are TRBV24-1 and TRBJ2-1, with 9 bases matching TRBD1. Germline V lookup: CDR1 KGHDR, CDR2 SFDVKD. The CDR3 sequence is 16 residues long. J gave up 4 bases and V 4 bases, and 7 bases lay outside the gene matches. Here the CDR3 DNA reads TGTGCCACCAGTGACACGGACAGGGGTCTTTACAATGAGCAGTTCTTC. Translating gives CATSDTDRGLYNEQFF.

The chain employs TRBV12-3 or TRBV12-4 and TRBJ2-2, with TRBD2 matching over 12 bases. This CDR3 comprises 17 residues. The ends lost 3 bases at V and 6 bases at J; junction bases unmatched: 8. Written as DNA, the CDR3 is TGTGCCAGCAGTTTTAATAGACTAGCGGGAGCCCCCGGGGAGCTGTTTTTT. Amino acids: CASSFNRLAGAPGELFF.